The 30 T cell receptor beta chains below were found in one sample sequenced in a study of PD-L1 blockade in urothelial cancer. The repertoire was sequenced with immunoSEQ multiplex PCR; TCRdb's copy has only in-frame clones and lacks some. This table holds about 84,000 clones, 82% found once. The source material was PBMCs, sampled around atezolizumab (anti-PD-L1) treatment. Every receptor here comes from a man between 65 and 85 years old with urothelial cancer.

This clone was seen a few times. This chain links TRBV19 with TRBJ1-2; the match to TRBD1 covers 9 bases. Germline lookup yields CDR1 LNHDA and CDR2 SQIVND (reference sequence). Germline trimming cut 9 bases from V and 5 bases from J; bases unmatched to any gene: 1. The CDR3 is 11 amino acids. This CDR3 reads CASGTGYGYTF. CDR3 DNA: TGTGCCAGCGGGACAGGGTATGGCTACACCTTC. The variable domain in full, completed from reference TRBV19 and TRBJ1-2, reads DGGITQSPKYLFRKEGQNVTLSCEQNLNHDAMYWYRQDPGQGLRLIYYSQIVNDFQKGDIAEGYSVSREKKESFPLTVTSAQKNPTAFYLCASGTGYGYTFGSGTRLTVV.

The rearrangement joins TRBV5-1 to TRBJ2-1; the D is unclear. CDR3 length: 14 residues. Germline CDR1 and CDR2: SGHRS and YFSETQ. V lost 0 bases, J lost 2 bases, and 6 bases lay in between. CDR3 in amino acids: CASSLGSAYNEQFF. The CDR3 DNA sequence: TGCGCCAGCAGCTTGGGGTCAGCCTACAATGAGCAGTTCTTC.

In this sample, this clone turned up many times. V is TRBV9 and J is TRBJ2-3; TRBD2 might be the D (5 bases). V was pared by 0 bases and J by 4 bases, with 12 bases between. The CDR3 extends over 15 amino acids. The germline V gene encodes CDR1 SGDLS and CDR2 YYNGEE. The CDR3 DNA reads as TGTGCCAGCAGCGTAGCTAGCCTAGACGCAGATACGCAGTATTTT. Residues: CASSVASLDADTQYF.

The chain has TRBV7-9 and TRBJ1-3; tentative D call: TRBD1 (5 bases). The CDR3 has 13 amino acids. Per the germline V gene, CDR1 is SEHNR and CDR2 is FQNEAQ (reference sequence). Trimming stripped 3 bases from V and 3 bases from J, with 6 bases between. CDR3 in DNA: TGTGCCAGCAGCTTGGACATTGGAAACACCATATATTTT. Its translation is CASSLDIGNTIYF.

The V and J genes are TRBV5-6 and TRBJ2-1; 9 bases line up with TRBD2. V shed 4 bases, J shed 0 bases, and the junction held 5 bases outside the gene matches. The CDR3 length is 16 residues. Germline lookup yields CDR1 SGHDT and CDR2 YYEEEE. This chain's CDR3 is CASSPRGGFSYNEQFF. The CDR3 region has the DNA TGTGCCAGCAGCCCGCGGGGGGGCTTCTCCTACAATGAGCAGTTCTTC.

This chain connects TRBV5-5 to TRBJ2-1; 10 nucleotides align to TRBD2. The CDR3 consists of 19 residues. Per germline, CDR1 SGHKS and CDR2 YYEKEE (reference sequence). The junction had 14 bases not matched to a gene; V was cut back by 5 bases and J by 0 bases. The CDR3 sequence is CASSLPGTSAKYSYNEQFF. For the CDR3, the DNA is TGTGCCAGCAGTTTACCCGGGACTAGCGCTAAGTACTCCTACAATGAGCAGTTCTTC.

The chain recombines TRBV2 with TRBJ2-1; TRBD2 aligns across 10 bases. CDR1 and CDR2 (germline): SNHLY, FYNNEI. CDR3 length: 16 amino acids. Trimming removed 7 bases from V and 7 bases from J; junction bases left unmatched: 13. CDR3 bases: TGTGCCAGCACGCGGCTAGCGGGAGTAGTAATGAATGAGCAGTTCTTC. Encoded protein: CASTRLAGVVMNEQFF. Complete variable domain (other parts from reference TRBV2 and TRBJ2-1): EPEVTQTPSHQVTQMGQEVILRCVPISNHLYFYWYRQILGQKVEFLVSFYNNEISEKSEIFDDQFSVERPDGSNFTLKIRSTKLEDSAMYFCASTRLAGVVMNEQFFGPGTRLTVL.

This clone was recorded only once. The rearrangement joins TRBV5-1 to TRBJ2-5; TRBD1 aligns across 10 bases. V shed 4 bases, J shed 2 bases, and the junction held 5 bases outside the gene matches. The CDR3 spans 15 residues. In germline, CDR1 is SGHRS, CDR2 YFSETQ. Written as DNA, the CDR3 is TGCGCCAGCAGCATGGGACAGGGGCGACAAGAGACCCAGTACTTC. This translates into CASSMGQGRQETQYF.

The chain has TRBV6-6 and TRBJ1-1; D is unresolved. CDR3 length: 16 amino acids. The V gene lost 5 bases and the J gene lost 0 bases, with 16 bases spanning the gap. Germline CDR1 is MNHNY and CDR2 is SVGAGI (reference sequence). CDR3 loop: CASSPGPFTVNTEAFF. Here the CDR3 DNA reads TGTGCCAGCAGTCCCGGCCCCTTTACAGTGAACACTGAAGCTTTCTTT.

The chain employs TRBV6-1 and TRBJ2-7, with D possibly being TRBD2 (6 bases). The CDR3 covers 15 residues. The germline V and J ends were trimmed by 8 bases and 4 bases, with 21 bases remaining between them. Germline V gene lookup returns CDR1 MNHNS and CDR2 SASEGT. The CDR3 spells CASSPWGETGYEQYF. For the CDR3, the DNA is TGTGCCAGCTCCCCCTGGGGGGAAACTGGATACGAGCAGTACTTC.

CDR3 DNA sequence: TGTGCCAGCAGCTTCTCCCAGGGGGCAACAGATACGCAGTATTTT. Its translation is CASSFSQGATDTQYF. V usage is TRBV7-2 and J usage is TRBJ2-3; 8 bases match TRBD1. Germline V gene sequence: CDR1 SGHTA, CDR2 FQGNSA. V was pared by 3 bases and J by 3 bases, with 5 bases of the junction left unmatched. The CDR3 contains 15 residues.

CDR3 coding DNA: TGTGCCAGCATGATGGGGCGGGCTAGCGGGAGGGGGTCCTACGAGCAGTACTTC. The encoded protein is CASMMGRASGRGSYEQYF. V gene TRBV27 combines with J gene TRBJ2-7, with 12 nucleotides matching TRBD2. The V gene end was trimmed by 7 bases and the J gene end by 1 base; junction bases not matched to a gene: 14. CDR3 size: 18 residues. Germline loops: CDR1 MNHEY, CDR2 SMNVEV (reference sequence).

The CDR3 here is CASRQQGEPQHF. CDR3 nucleotides: TGTGCCAGCAGACAACAGGGAGAGCCCCAGCATTTT. The gene calls are TRBV7-6 and TRBJ1-5; tentatively, D is TRBD1 (6 bases). V was trimmed by 6 bases and J by 8 bases, leaving 11 bases between them. CDR3 length: 12 amino acids. The germline CDR1 and CDR2 sequences are SGHVS and FNYEAQ.

The chain combines TRBV4-2 with TRBJ1-5, with a weak D call TRBD1 (5 bases). The CDR3 has 13 residues. CDR1 is LGHNA and CDR2 is YNFKEQ in the germline V gene. Trimming stripped 5 bases from V and 5 bases from J, with 10 bases between. CDR3 region: CASSRGSYQPQHF. CDR3 sequence (DNA): TGTGCCAGCAGCAGGGGTAGTTATCAGCCCCAGCATTTT.

This chain links TRBV5-1 with TRBJ2-7, with 9 bases matching TRBD1. CDR3 length: 15 amino acids. Germline assignment: CDR1 SGHRS and CDR2 YFSETQ. J gave up 1 base and V 0 bases, and 2 bases lay outside the gene matches. The CDR3 bases are TGCGCCAGCAGCTTGGGGGACAGGGATTCCTACGAGCAGTACTTC. This translates into CASSLGDRDSYEQYF. Full variable domain (missing parts from reference TRBV5-1 and TRBJ2-7): KAGVTQTPRYLIKTRGQQVTLSCSPISGHRSVSWYQQTPGQGLQFLFEYFSETQRNKGNFPGRFSGRQFSNSRSEMNVSTLELGDSALYLCASSLGDRDSYEQYFGPGTRLTVT.

The chain combines TRBV5-4 with TRBJ1-1, with D unresolved. Trimming removed 2 bases at V and 3 bases at J, with 14 bases between. The CDR3 loop spans 15 amino acids. Germline V lookup: CDR1 SGHNT, CDR2 YYREEE (reference sequence). CDR3 sequence (DNA): TGTGCCAGCAGCTTCCCCTCGGGGTCGGACACTGAAGCTTTCTTT. Translating it yields CASSFPSGSDTEAFF.

The CDR3 spells CASNRRGYYGYTF. The CDR3 nucleotides read TGTGCCAGCAACCGGAGAGGGTACTATGGCTACACCTTC. The V call is TRBV5-6, the J call TRBJ1-2; D ambiguous. The V end lost 6 bases, the J end lost 3 bases, and 12 bases lay between the germline ends. Germline V lookup: CDR1 SGHDT, CDR2 YYEEEE. This CDR3 comprises 13 residues.

The chain employs TRBV10-3 and TRBJ2-3, with 8 bases aligning to TRBD2. Germline CDR1 is ENHRY and CDR2 is SYGVKD. The V gene end was trimmed by 6 bases and the J gene end by 5 bases; junction bases not matched to a gene: 4. The CDR3 loop spans 13 amino acids. This CDR3 reads CAISGAGVDTQYF. CDR3 DNA sequence: TGTGCCATCAGCGGAGCGGGAGTAGATACGCAGTATTTT.

This sequence joins TRBV5-1 and TRBJ2-1; unclear D gene. Trimming left V 5 bases short and J 4 bases short, with 13 bases between. CDR3 size: 14 residues. CDR1 SGHRS and CDR2 YFSETQ come from the germline V gene. CDR3 DNA: TGCGCCAGCAGTATTCCGGGTTTGTACAATGAGCAGTTCTTC. It specifies CASSIPGLYNEQFF. The complete variable domain, with remaining parts taken from reference TRBV5-1 and TRBJ2-1, reads KAGVTQTPRYLIKTRGQQVTLSCSPISGHRSVSWYQQTPGQGLQFLFEYFSETQRNKGNFPGRFSGRQFSNSRSEMNVSTLELGDSALYLCASSIPGLYNEQFFGPGTRLTVL.

The V gene is TRBV10-3, the J gene TRBJ1-1, with 8 bases identical to TRBD1. The CDR3 loop spans 15 amino acids. The trim removed 4 bases at V and 3 bases at J, leaving 7 bases unmatched. CDR1 is ENHRY and CDR2 is SYGVKD in the germline V gene. CDR3 in amino acids: CAISVRQGQDTEAFF. CDR3 nucleotides: TGTGCCATCAGTGTACGACAGGGGCAGGACACTGAAGCTTTCTTT.

This clone is medium-sized in the sample. The chain links TRBV19 to TRBJ2-2, with 7 nucleotides matching TRBD2. The CDR3 is 14 amino acids. Germline loops: CDR1 LNHDA, CDR2 SQIVND (reference sequence). V gave up 5 bases and J gave up 3 bases; unmatched junction bases: 3. Written as DNA, the CDR3 is TGTGCCAGTAGTGGACTAGAGGACACCGGGGAGCTGTTTTTT. It translates to CASSGLEDTGELFF. Complete variable domain (other parts from reference TRBV19 and TRBJ2-2): DGGITQSPKYLFRKEGQNVTLSCEQNLNHDAMYWYRQDPGQGLRLIYYSQIVNDFQKGDIAEGYSVSREKKESFPLTVTSAQKNPTAFYLCASSGLEDTGELFFGEGSRLTVL.

This chain uses TRBV21-1 with TRBJ1-2. TRBV21-1 corresponds to a pseudogene. There are 14 residues in the CDR3. The CDR3 reads CASSIRTNNYGYTF. CDR3 DNA: TGTGCCAGCAGCATCCGGACTAATAACTATGGCTACACCTTC.

This clone was found once. The rearrangement uses TRBV9 and TRBJ2-1; 7 bases are a match to TRBD1. The CDR3 is 15 amino acids. The V gene's germline CDR1 is SGDLS and CDR2 YYNGEE. The V gene end was trimmed by 1 base and the J gene end by 5 bases; junction bases not matched to a gene: 6. CDR3 nucleotides: TGTGCCAGCAGCGTAATGGGACAGTATGACAATGAGCAGTTCTTC. This codes for CASSVMGQYDNEQFF.

This rearrangement joins TRBV5-1 to TRBJ1-5; tentatively, D is TRBD1 (5 bases). Germline assignment: CDR1 SGHRS and CDR2 YFSETQ. The CDR3 loop spans 13 amino acids. V was shortened by 0 bases and J by 5 bases, with 6 bases between the two germline ends. This CDR3 reads CASSLVGDQPQHF. CDR3 sequence (DNA): TGCGCCAGCAGCTTGGTAGGGGATCAGCCCCAGCATTTT.

This chain joins TRBV5-6 and TRBJ2-2; D is perhaps TRBD2 (6 bases). V was clipped by 1 base and J by 8 bases, with 21 bases between them. Germline-derived CDR1 and CDR2 are SGHDT and YYEEEE. The CDR3 is made up of 17 amino acids. CDR3 amino acids: CASSLMDLALISGELFF. For the CDR3, the DNA is TGTGCCAGCAGCTTGATGGATCTAGCGTTGATCTCGGGGGAGCTGTTTTTT.

The CDR3 sequence: CAISVTVADTQYF. The CDR3 DNA follows: TGTGCCATCAGTGTAACAGTTGCAGATACGCAGTATTTT. The V call is TRBV10-3, the J call TRBJ2-3; D gene unclear. This CDR3 contains 13 residues. The germline V and J ends were trimmed by 4 bases and 4 bases, with 9 bases remaining between them. Germline CDR1 reads ENHRY; CDR2 reads SYGVKD.

The CDR3: CASSQGPGGTEAFF. CDR3 DNA: TGTGCCAGCAGCCAAGGGCCAGGGGGAACTGAAGCTTTCTTT. The rearrangement uses TRBV7-3 and TRBJ1-1, with 7 nucleotides matching TRBD1. The CDR3 spans 14 residues. V gave up 5 bases and J gave up 5 bases; unmatched junction bases: 8. Germline loops: CDR1 SGHTA, CDR2 FQGTGA.

The chain employs TRBV11-2 and TRBJ2-5, with D uncertain. This CDR3 comprises 11 residues. CDR1 is SGHAT, CDR2 FQNNGV, per germline. Trimming took off 3 bases at V and 3 bases at J, with 2 bases between the two ends. CDR3 nucleotides: TGTGCCAGCAGCTTTAAAGAGACCCAGTACTTC. It is translated as CASSFKETQYF.

This clone was detected a few times. The V call is TRBV7-2, the J call TRBJ1-5; D is undetermined. This CDR3 comprises 14 residues. Germline CDR1 and CDR2: SGHTA and FQGNSA. V dropped 6 bases and J dropped 6 bases, with 15 bases sitting between them. The CDR3 is CASRSTPGGQPQHF. CDR3 DNA sequence: TGTGCCAGCAGAAGTACCCCGGGAGGTCAGCCCCAGCATTTT.

This clone appeared a single time. The V call is TRBV9, the J call TRBJ2-1, with no clear D. The length of the CDR3 is 13 residues. Trimming removed 4 bases from V and 7 bases from J, with 12 bases in between. CDR1 SGDLS and CDR2 YYNGEE come from the germline V gene. CDR3 coding DNA: TGTGCCAGCAGCCGCCCCCAGGCTAATGAGCAGTTCTTC. As protein: CASSRPQANEQFF.